A selection of T cell receptor beta chains follows, all from one sample in a study of cytomegalovirus exposure and HLA in healthy donors. Measured with immunoSEQ multiplex PCR; TCRdb has only the in-frame clones, and not every one. Its listing shows 65,000 to 95,000 clones. Material: PBMCs. The source of these receptors is a man in his thirties or forties in good health and CMV-seronegative. Each CDR3 is given with its conserved first and last residue. The order of the fields is V gene, J gene, D gene, CDR3 protein, CDR3 DNA. A D gene is named only where the DNA matches it firmly.

>TRBV27|TRBJ2-7|NA
CASRPTEKVGYEQYF
TGTGCCAGCAGGCCGACAGAGAAGGTGGGTTACGAGCAGTACTTC
>TRBV6-6|TRBJ2-7|NA
CASSWSSSYEQYF
TGTGCCAGCAGTTGGAGCAGCTCCTACGAGCAGTACTTC
>TRBV29-1|TRBJ2-1|TRBD2
CSVDGLSGGVSYNEQFF
TGCAGCGTTGACGGTCTGAGCGGGGGAGTCTCCTACAATGAGCAGTTCTTC
>TRBV5-4|TRBJ2-1|NA
CASSLEASDEQFF
TGTGCCAGCAGCTTGGAAGCTAGCGATGAGCAGTTCTTC
>TRBV5-1|TRBJ1-2|NA
CASRLRSQNYYGYTF
TGCGCCAGCAGACTAAGATCCCAGAACTACTATGGCTACACCTTC
>TRBV4-1|TRBJ2-3|TRBD1
CASSLRQGVTDTQYF
TGCGCCAGCAGCCTCAGACAGGGAGTTACAGATACGCAGTATTTT
>TRBV9|TRBJ2-7|TRBD1
CASSVEGQGGEQYF
TGTGCCAGCAGCGTTGAGGGACAGGGGGGCGAGCAGTACTTC
>TRBV5-3|TRBJ2-7|TRBD2
CARSLRRGFYYEQYF
TGTGCCAGAAGCTTGAGGCGGGGGTTTTATTACGAGCAGTACTTC
>TRBV18|TRBJ2-5|NA
CASSPLGRGETQYF
TGTGCCAGCTCACCACTGGGCAGGGGAGAGACCCAGTACTTC
>TRBV6-6|TRBJ1-1|NA
CASSYQDTEAFF
TGTGCCAGCAGTTACCAGGACACTGAAGCTTTCTTT
>TRBV5-5|TRBJ1-2|TRBD1
CASSGGQGAHYGYTF
TGTGCCAGCAGCGGAGGACAGGGAGCGCACTATGGCTACACCTTC
>TRBV2|TRBJ2-5|NA
CASSENRETQYF
TGTGCCAGCAGTGAAAATCGGGAGACCCAGTACTTC
>TRBV6-6|TRBJ2-4|NA
CASTVEGRYKNIQYF
TGTGCCAGCACCGTAGAGGGCAGGTATAAAAACATTCAGTACTTC
>TRBV30|TRBJ1-5|NA
CAPSDRRRRGTCYQPQHF
TGTGCCCCCAGCGACCGCCGGCGCAGAGGGACTTGCTATCAGCCCCAGCATTTT
>TRBV29-1|TRBJ1-4|NA
CSVYPTATNEKLFF
TGCAGCGTTTACCCGACAGCAACTAATGAAAAACTGTTTTTT